This T cell receptor beta chain was found in a study of regulatory T cells in long-lasting Graves disease. V lost 6 bases to trimming and J lost 0 bases, with 11 bases between them. The CDR3 is made up of 14 amino acids. From germline, CDR1 is SEHNR and CDR2 FQNEAQ (reference sequence). Time point specified: newly diagnosed GD, antithyroid drugs for less than 3 months. Researchers made the TCR library from RNA that was extracted from PBMCs. An endocrinology department in Xi'an, China, recruited the patients. In this sample, this clonotype turned up many times. Relying on iRepertoire HTBI primers and Arm-PCR of CDR3 regions, the team built TCR beta libraries. MiXCR was run by TCRdb on the multiplex PCR reads, yielding one entry per CDR3 protein. Of a few hundred thousand distinct CDR3 sequences listed, approximately 20% are singletons.

The chain carries TRBV7-9 and TRBJ2-5, with D perhaps matching TRBD2 (6 bases). The sequence was collected from a female donor with Graves disease. The sequencing used peripheral blood mononuclear cells (PBMCs), collected at new diagnosis, from a patient treated with antithyroid drugs. DNA of the CDR3: TGTGCCAGCAGTCGCGGGGCTAACCAAGAGACCCAGTACTTC. Its translation is CASSRGANQETQYF.